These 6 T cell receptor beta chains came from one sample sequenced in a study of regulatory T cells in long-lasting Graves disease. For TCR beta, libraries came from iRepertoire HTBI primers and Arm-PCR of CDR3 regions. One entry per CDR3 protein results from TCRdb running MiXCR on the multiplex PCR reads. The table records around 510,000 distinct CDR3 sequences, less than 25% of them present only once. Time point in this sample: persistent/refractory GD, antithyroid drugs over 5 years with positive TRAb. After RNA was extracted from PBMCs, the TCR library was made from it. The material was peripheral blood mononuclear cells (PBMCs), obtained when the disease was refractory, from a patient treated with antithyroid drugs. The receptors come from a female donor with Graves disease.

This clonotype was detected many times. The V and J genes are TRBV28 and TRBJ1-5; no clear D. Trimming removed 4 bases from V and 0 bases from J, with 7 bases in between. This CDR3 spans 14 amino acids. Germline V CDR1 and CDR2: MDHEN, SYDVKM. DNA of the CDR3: TGTGCCAGCAGTTGGTTAGGTAGCAATCAGCCCCAGCATTTT. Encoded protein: CASSWLGSNQPQHF.

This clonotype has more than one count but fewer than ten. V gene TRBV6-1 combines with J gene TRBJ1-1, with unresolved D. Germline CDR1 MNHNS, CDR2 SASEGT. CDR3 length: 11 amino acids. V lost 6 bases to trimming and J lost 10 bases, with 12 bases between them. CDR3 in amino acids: CASSYTLRAFF. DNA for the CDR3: TGTGCCAGCAGCTATACCCTCCGAGCTTTCTTT.

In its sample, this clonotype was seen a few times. The CDR3 reads CASSYTGPNTGELFF. The CDR3 bases are TGTGCCAGCAGTTACACGGGGCCGAACACCGGGGAGCTGTTTTTT. The chain couples TRBV6-2 or TRBV6-3 to TRBJ2-2; either TRBD1 or TRBD2 may supply D (5 bases each). The CDR3 is made up of 15 amino acids. Germline V gene sequence: CDR1 MNHEY, CDR2 SVGEGT. Trimming took off 2 bases at V and 0 bases at J, with 7 bases between the two ends.

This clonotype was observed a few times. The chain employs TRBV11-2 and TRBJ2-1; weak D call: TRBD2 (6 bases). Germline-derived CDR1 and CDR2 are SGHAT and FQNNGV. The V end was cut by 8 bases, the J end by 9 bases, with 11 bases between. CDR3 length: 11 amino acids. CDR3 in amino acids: CASRVRGEQFF. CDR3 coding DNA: TGTGCCAGCCGGGTGCGGGGTGAGCAGTTCTTC.

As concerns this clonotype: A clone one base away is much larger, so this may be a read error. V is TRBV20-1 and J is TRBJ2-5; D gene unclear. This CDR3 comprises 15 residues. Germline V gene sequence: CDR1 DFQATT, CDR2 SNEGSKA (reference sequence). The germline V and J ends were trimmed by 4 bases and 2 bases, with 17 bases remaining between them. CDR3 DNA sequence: TGCAGTGCTACCCTGACTGGCGGATCACAAGAGACCCAGTACTTC. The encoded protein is CSATLTGGSQETQYF.

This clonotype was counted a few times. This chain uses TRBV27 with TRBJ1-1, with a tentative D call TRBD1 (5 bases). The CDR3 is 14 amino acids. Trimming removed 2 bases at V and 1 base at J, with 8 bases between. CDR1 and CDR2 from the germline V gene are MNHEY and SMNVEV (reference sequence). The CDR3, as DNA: TGTGCCAGCAGTTTAATGCAGGGGAACACTGAAGCTTTCTTT. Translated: CASSLMQGNTEAFF.